The 16 T cell receptor beta chains listed next were all sequenced from one sample in a study of persistence of HIV-infected CD4 T cells. This was the immunoSEQ version 4 assay in survey mode. Here immunoSEQ multiplex PCR was the method, and the copy in TCRdb shows in-frame clones only, minus some. Counted here are around 47,000 clones, 90% to 95% occurring once; the ten biggest clones make up approximately 1.8%. Cells were stimulated nonspecifically with anti-CD3/anti-CD28 magnetic beads. Sorting of responding CD4+ T cells relied on upregulated CD40 ligand together with CD69. No cognate antigen is known for these TCRs. Sequenced material: CD4+ T cells sorted from PBMCs after approximately 18-hour stimulation, taken from a patient who received antiretroviral therapy. Source of these receptors: an adult man with HIV who was CMV-seropositive.

The chain links TRBV25-1 to TRBJ1-2; D possibly corresponds to TRBD1 (5 bases). CDR1 is MGHDK and CDR2 is SYGVNS in the germline V gene. V shed 6 bases and J shed 4 bases, with 9 bases lying between them. This CDR3 spans 12 amino acids. DNA of the CDR3: TGTGCCAGCAGGTCAGGGTCCTATGGCTACACCTTC. Encoded protein: CASRSGSYGYTF.

This rearrangement joins TRBV18 to TRBJ2-1; possibly TRBD1 for D (6 bases). Germline V CDR1 and CDR2: KGHSH, LQKENI. The CDR3 length is 14 residues. The V end was cut by 4 bases, the J end by 6 bases, with 13 bases between. In nucleotides, the CDR3 is TGTGCCAGCTCACAATCTACAGGGAGCAATGAGCAGTTCTTC. Its protein is CASSQSTGSNEQFF.

The chain couples TRBV7-6 to TRBJ2-2; D remains unclear. The CDR3 is made up of 14 amino acids. The V gene's germline CDR1 is SGHVS and CDR2 FNYEAQ. Trimming removed 2 bases from V and 2 bases from J, with 6 bases in between. CDR3 coding DNA: TGTGCCAGCAGCTTAACCGTCAACACCGGGGAGCTGTTTTTT. This sequence encodes CASSLTVNTGELFF.

This chain links TRBV28 with TRBJ1-2, with D possibly being TRBD1 (6 bases). V lost 3 bases, J lost 7 bases, and 18 bases lay in between. The V gene's germline CDR1 is MDHEN and CDR2 SYDVKM. There are 15 residues in the CDR3. The chain's CDR3 is CASSLPRTVGGGYTF. The CDR3 DNA follows: TGTGCCAGCAGTTTGCCTCGGACAGTAGGAGGTGGCTACACCTTC.

The rearrangement links TRBV6-4 to TRBJ1-1, with 7 bases identical to TRBD1. The CDR3 runs to 14 residues. Germline CDR1 reads MRHNA; CDR2 reads SNTAGT. The V segment lost 6 bases and the J segment 4 bases; nucleotides outside the gene matches: 8. The CDR3 loop reads CASRQTGQGTEAFF. The DNA of the CDR3 is TGTGCCAGCAGGCAGACAGGGCAGGGCACTGAAGCTTTCTTT.

This chain links TRBV6-5 with TRBJ1-5; D is unresolved. Germline V lookup: CDR1 MNHEY, CDR2 SVGAGI. This CDR3 comprises 13 residues. Trimming removed 11 bases from V and 5 bases from J, with 16 bases in between. The CDR3 protein is CAEAERFDQPQHF. The CDR3 DNA reads TGTGCCGAGGCGGAGAGATTCGATCAGCCCCAGCATTTT.

J is TRBJ1-2 and V is TRBV5-4, with D hard to call. This CDR3 is built from 14 residues. Germline CDR1 reads SGHNT; CDR2 reads YYREEE (reference sequence). The V and J ends lost 2 bases and 4 bases respectively, with 12 bases between them. CDR3 DNA sequence: TGTGCCAGCAGCTTAGACGGACGGCTCTATGGCTACACCTTC. This codes for CASSLDGRLYGYTF.

The V and J genes are TRBV21-1 and TRBJ2-1; the DNA was not used to check the table's D call, TRBD1. TRBV21-1 is annotated as a pseudogene. The CDR3 length is 15 residues. The CDR3 sequence: CASSKRAGTYNEQFF. The CDR3 coding sequence is TGTGCCAGCAGCAAACGCGCAGGCACCTACAATGAGCAGTTCTTC.

This chain joins TRBV6-5 and TRBJ1-6; D ambiguous. The CDR3 runs 13 residues. CDR1 is MNHEY and CDR2 is SVGAGI in the germline V gene. V lost 11 bases, J lost 9 bases, and 17 bases lay in between. The CDR3 reads CASEVGPFSPLHF. The DNA for the CDR3 is TGTGCCTCCGAGGTGGGTCCCTTTTCACCCCTCCACTTT.

The chain uses TRBV5-1 and TRBJ2-1; D call uncertain. Looked up from germline, CDR1 is SGHRS and CDR2 is YFSETQ. The germline V and J ends were trimmed by 0 bases and 2 bases, with 9 bases remaining between them. The CDR3 has 15 residues. The CDR3 loop reads CASSLEGNPYNEQFF. CDR3 DNA: TGCGCCAGCAGCTTGGAGGGTAACCCCTACAATGAGCAGTTCTTC.

The chain recombines TRBV2 with TRBJ1-1, with TRBD1 matching over 7 bases. From germline, CDR1 is SNHLY and CDR2 FYNNEI. The CDR3 extends over 15 amino acids. Trimming took 7 bases from V and 1 from J; bases not matched to a gene: 9. The CDR3 coding sequence is TGTGCCAGCAAGGAGGGACAGACGTCGAACACTGAAGCTTTCTTT. Its translation is CASKEGQTSNTEAFF.

The chain carries TRBV6-1 and TRBJ2-5; D possibly corresponds to TRBD2 (7 bases). The V gene's germline CDR1 is MNHNS and CDR2 SASEGT. Between the trimmed V and J ends, which lost 3 bases and 3 bases, there was a span of 11 bases. This CDR3 comprises 14 residues. The CDR3 coding sequence is TGTGCCAGCAGTGAGGGGGGGGCGGAAGAGACCCAGTACTTC. Encoded protein: CASSEGGAEETQYF.

The V gene is TRBV2, the J gene TRBJ2-7; 9 bases are a match to TRBD2. V lost 2 bases, J lost 2 bases, and 1 base stayed unmatched. The CDR3 has 14 amino acids. Germline V gives CDR1 SNHLY, CDR2 FYNNEI. The CDR3, as DNA: TGTGCCAGCAGTGAACAGCGGGGGGCCTACGAGCAGTACTTC. The encoded protein is CASSEQRGAYEQYF.

The CDR3 bases are TGCGCCAGCAGCAGCACTAGCGGGGGGTACGAGCAGTACTTC. Residues: CASSSTSGGYEQYF. This sequence joins TRBV5-1 and TRBJ2-7; 12 positions agree with TRBD2. V was pared by 4 bases and J by 4 bases, with 3 bases of the junction left unmatched. Germline V gene lookup returns CDR1 SGHRS and CDR2 YFSETQ. CDR3 length: 14 residues.

The chain couples TRBV6-2 or TRBV6-3 to TRBJ1-2; D unresolved. In germline, CDR1 is MNHEY, CDR2 SVGEGT. V lost 5 bases to trimming and J lost 6 bases, with 13 bases between them. This CDR3 contains 13 residues. The CDR3 DNA follows: TGTGCCAGCAGTCAACCTCCCTACCATGGCTACACCTTC. Its translation is CASSQPPYHGYTF.

The gene calls are TRBV5-8 and TRBJ2-7, with D tentatively TRBD2 (6 bases). Looked up from germline, CDR1 is SGHTS and CDR2 is YDEGEE. The germline V and J ends were trimmed by 0 bases and 0 bases, with 10 bases remaining between them. The CDR3 runs 15 residues. The CDR3 DNA reads TGTGCCAGCAGCTTGGGGGGGGTTGGCTCCTACGAGCAGTACTTC. Protein sequence: CASSLGGVGSYEQYF. Together with reference TRBV5-8 and TRBJ2-7, the CDR3 gives the full variable domain: EAGVTQSPTHLIKTRGQQATLRCSPISGHTSVYWYQQALGLGLQFLLWYDEGEERNRGNFPPRFSGRQFPNYSSELNVNALELEDSALYLCASSLGGVGSYEQYFGPGTRLTVT.